The sequence of this T cell receptor beta chain was determined in a study of T cells in Graves' hyperthyroidism and ophthalmopathy. Germline values: CDR1 SQVTM, CDR2 ANQGSEA. V trimming: 1 base; J trimming: 1 base; junction bases outside the gene matches: 9. The CDR3 totals 17 residues. The CDR3 regions of TCR beta were amplified from RNA transcripts. TCR CDR3 underwent first-round RT-PCR with the HTBI primer set. MiXCR was run by TCRdb on the multiplex PCR reads, yielding one entry per CDR3 protein. The sample has 550,000 to 600,000 distinct CDR3 sequences, 14% seen once; the top ten hold 6.5% to 9%. PBMCs were obtained from over 8.5 ml fresh peripheral blood.

The source material was blood. V and J are TRBV29-1 and TRBJ2-5, with 10 nucleotides matching TRBD2. This clonotype originated in a woman in her late teens or twenties with Graves' ophthalmopathy. The CDR3 sequence is CSVEGSSGLAVQETQYF. The CDR3 DNA is TGCAGCGTTGAAGGTTCATCCGGACTAGCGGTCCAAGAGACCCAGTACTTC.